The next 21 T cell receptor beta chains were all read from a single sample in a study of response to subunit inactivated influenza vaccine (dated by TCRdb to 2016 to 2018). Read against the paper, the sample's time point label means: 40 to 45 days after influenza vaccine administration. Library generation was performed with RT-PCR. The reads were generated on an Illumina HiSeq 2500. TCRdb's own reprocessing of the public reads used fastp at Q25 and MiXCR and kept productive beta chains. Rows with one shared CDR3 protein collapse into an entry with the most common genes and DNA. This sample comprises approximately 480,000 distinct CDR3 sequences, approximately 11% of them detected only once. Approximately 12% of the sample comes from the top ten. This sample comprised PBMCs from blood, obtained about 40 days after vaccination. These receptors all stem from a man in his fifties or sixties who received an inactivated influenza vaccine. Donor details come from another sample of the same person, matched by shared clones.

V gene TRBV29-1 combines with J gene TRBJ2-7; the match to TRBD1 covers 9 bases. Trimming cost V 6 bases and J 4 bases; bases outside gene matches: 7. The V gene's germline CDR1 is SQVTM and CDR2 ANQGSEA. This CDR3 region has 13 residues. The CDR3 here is CSVKTGGTYEQYF. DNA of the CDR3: TGCAGCGTAAAGACAGGGGGTACTTACGAGCAGTACTTC.

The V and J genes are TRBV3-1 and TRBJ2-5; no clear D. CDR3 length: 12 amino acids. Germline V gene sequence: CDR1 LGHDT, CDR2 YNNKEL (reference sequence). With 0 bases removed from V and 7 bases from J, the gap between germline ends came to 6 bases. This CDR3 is CASSQDRRTQYF. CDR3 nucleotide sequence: TGTGCCAGCAGCCAAGATAGGAGGACCCAGTACTTC.

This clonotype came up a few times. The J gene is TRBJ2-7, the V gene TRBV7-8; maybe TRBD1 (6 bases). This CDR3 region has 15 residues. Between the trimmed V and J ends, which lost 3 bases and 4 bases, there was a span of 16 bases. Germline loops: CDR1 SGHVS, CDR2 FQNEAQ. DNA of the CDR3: TGTGCCAGCAGCTTCGGACGGGACACTACTTACGAGCAGTACTTC. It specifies CASSFGRDTTYEQYF.

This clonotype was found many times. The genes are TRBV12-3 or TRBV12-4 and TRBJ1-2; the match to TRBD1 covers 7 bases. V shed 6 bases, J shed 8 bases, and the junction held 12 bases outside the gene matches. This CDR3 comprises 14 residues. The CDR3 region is CASSLHTGDDGYTF. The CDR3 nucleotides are TGTGCCAGCAGCCTTCACACAGGGGATGACGGCTACACCTTC.

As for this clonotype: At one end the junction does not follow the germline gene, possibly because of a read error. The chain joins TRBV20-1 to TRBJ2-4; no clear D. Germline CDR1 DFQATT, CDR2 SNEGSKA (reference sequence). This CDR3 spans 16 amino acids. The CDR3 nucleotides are TGCAGTGCACCAGGACCATTGGTGGCCCTCAAAAAGATTCAGTACTTC. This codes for CSAPGPLVALKKIQYF.

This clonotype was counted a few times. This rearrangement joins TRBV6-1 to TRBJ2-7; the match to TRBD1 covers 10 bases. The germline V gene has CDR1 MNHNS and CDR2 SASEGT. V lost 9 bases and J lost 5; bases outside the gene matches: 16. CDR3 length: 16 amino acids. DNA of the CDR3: TGTGCCAGTAAAAGCTCTACTGGGACAGGGGTGAACGAGCAGTACTTC. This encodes CASKSSTGTGVNEQYF.

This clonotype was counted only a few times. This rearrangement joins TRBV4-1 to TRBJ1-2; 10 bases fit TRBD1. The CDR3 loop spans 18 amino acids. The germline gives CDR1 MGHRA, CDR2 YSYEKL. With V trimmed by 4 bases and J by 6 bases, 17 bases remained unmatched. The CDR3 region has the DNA TGCGCCAGCAGCCTCTTAAGCTCCGGGGGACAGGGGTTCGATGGCTACACCTTC. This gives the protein CASSLLSSGGQGFDGYTF.

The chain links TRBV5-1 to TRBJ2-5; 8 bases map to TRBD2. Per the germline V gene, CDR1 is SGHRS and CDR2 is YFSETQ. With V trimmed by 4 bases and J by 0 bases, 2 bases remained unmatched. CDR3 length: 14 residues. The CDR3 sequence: CASSQTSDQETQYF. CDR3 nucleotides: TGCGCCAGCAGCCAGACTAGCGACCAAGAGACCCAGTACTTC.

As DNA, the CDR3 is TGTGCCAGCAGCTCCACCACCCCCAGGGTGAACACCGGGGAGCTGTTTTTT. As protein: CASSSTTPRVNTGELFF. This chain connects TRBV7-9 to TRBJ2-2; weak D call: TRBD1 (5 bases). This CDR3 spans 17 amino acids. Germline V gene data show CDR1 as SEHNR and CDR2 as FQNEAQ (reference sequence). V lost 4 bases and J 1 base, leaving 16 bases between the germline ends.

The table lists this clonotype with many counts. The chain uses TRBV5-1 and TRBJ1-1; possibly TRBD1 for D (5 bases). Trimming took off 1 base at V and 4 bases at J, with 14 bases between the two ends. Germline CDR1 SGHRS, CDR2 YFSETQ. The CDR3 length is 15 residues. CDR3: CASSLSIGAVTEAFF. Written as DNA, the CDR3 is TGCGCCAGCAGCTTGAGCATCGGGGCGGTCACTGAAGCTTTCTTT.

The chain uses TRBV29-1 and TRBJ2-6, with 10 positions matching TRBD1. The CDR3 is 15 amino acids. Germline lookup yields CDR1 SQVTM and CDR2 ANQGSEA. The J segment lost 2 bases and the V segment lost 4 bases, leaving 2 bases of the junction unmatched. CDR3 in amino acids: CSVAGQGTGANVLTF. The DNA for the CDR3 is TGCAGCGTTGCGGGACAGGGGACTGGGGCCAACGTCCTGACTTTC.

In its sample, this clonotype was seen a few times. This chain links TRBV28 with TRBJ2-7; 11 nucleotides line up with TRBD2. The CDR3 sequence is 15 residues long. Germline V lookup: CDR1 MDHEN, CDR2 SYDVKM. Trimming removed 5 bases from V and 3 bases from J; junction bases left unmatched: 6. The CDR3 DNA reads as TGTGCCAGCAGTACCGCGACTAGCGGGGACTACGAGCAGTACTTC. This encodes CASSTATSGDYEQYF.

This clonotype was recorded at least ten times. The CDR3 spells CASSVTPGGNQPQHF. For the CDR3, the DNA is TGCGCCAGCAGCGTGACCCCGGGGGGCAATCAGCCCCAGCATTTT. The rearrangement joins TRBV5-1 to TRBJ1-5; possibly TRBD1 for D (5 bases). The CDR3 is made up of 15 amino acids. Germline V lookup: CDR1 SGHRS, CDR2 YFSETQ. V was shortened by 4 bases and J by 2 bases, with 13 bases between the two germline ends.

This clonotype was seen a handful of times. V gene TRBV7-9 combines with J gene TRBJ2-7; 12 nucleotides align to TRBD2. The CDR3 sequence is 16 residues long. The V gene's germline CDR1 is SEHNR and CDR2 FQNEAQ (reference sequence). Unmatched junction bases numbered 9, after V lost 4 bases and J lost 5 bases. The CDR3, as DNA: TGTGCCAGCAGCTGGTTAAGGACTAGCGGGATCGACGAGCAGTACTTC. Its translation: CASSWLRTSGIDEQYF.

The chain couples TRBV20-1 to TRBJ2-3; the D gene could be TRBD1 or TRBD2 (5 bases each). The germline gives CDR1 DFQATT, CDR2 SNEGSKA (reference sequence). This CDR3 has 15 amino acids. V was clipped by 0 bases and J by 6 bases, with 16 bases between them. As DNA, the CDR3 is TGCAGTGCTAGAGATCCGGGGCAGGCCTTTGATACGCAGTATTTT. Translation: CSARDPGQAFDTQYF.

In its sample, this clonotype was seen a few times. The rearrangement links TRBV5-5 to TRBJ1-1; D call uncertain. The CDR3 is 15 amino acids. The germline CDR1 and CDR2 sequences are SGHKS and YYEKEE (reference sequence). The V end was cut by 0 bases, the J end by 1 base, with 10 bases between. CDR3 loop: CASSLEHLGNTEAFF. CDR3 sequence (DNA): TGTGCCAGCAGCTTGGAGCATTTGGGGAACACTGAAGCTTTCTTT. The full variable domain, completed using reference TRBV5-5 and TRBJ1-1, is DAGVTQSPTHLIKTRGQQVTLRCSPISGHKSVSWYQQVLGQGPQFIFQYYEKEERGRGNFPDRFSARQFPNYSSELNVNALLLGDSALYLCASSLEHLGNTEAFFGQGTRLTVV.

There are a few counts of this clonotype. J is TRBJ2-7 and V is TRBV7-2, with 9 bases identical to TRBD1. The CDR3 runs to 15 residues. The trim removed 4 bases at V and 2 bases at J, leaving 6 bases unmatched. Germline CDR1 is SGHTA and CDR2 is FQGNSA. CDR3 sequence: CASSSRDRDPYEQYF. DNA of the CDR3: TGTGCCAGCAGCTCCCGGGACAGGGATCCCTACGAGCAGTACTTC.

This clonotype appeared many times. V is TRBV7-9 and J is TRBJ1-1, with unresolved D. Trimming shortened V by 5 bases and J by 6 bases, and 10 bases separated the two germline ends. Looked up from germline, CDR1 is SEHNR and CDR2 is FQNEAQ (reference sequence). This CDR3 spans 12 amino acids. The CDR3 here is CASSPRSPEAFF. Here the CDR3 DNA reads TGTGCCAGCAGCCCCCGGTCACCTGAAGCTTTCTTT. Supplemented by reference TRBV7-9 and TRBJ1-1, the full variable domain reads DTGVSQNPRHKITKRGQNVTFRCDPISEHNRLYWYRQTLGQGPEFLTYFQNEAQLEKSRLLSDRFSAERPKGSFSTLEIQRTEQGDSAMYLCASSPRSPEAFFGQGTRLTVV.

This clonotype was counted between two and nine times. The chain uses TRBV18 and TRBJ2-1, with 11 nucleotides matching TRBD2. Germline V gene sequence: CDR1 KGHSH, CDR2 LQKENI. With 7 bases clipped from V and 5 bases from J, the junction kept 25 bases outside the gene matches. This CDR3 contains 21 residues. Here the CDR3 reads CASLGQQTGLAAPATNNEQFF. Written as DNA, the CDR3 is TGTGCCAGCTTGGGACAGCAAACGGGACTAGCGGCCCCCGCTACGAACAATGAGCAGTTCTTC.

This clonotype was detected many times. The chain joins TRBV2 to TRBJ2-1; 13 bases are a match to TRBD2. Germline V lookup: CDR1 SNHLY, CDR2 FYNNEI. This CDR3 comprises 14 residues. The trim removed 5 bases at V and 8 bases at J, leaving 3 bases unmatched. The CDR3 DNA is TGTGCCAGCAGTAGGACTAGCGGGAGCTATGAGCAGTTCTTC. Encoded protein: CASSRTSGSYEQFF.

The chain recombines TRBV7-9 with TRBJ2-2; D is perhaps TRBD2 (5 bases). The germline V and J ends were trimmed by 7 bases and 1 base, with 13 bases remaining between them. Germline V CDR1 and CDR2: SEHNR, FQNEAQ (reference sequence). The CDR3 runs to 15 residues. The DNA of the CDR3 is TGTGCCAGCACCCTTGAGGGCATGAACACCGGGGAGCTGTTTTTT. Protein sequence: CASTLEGMNTGELFF.